These T cell receptor beta chains were read from a single sample in a study of a mutant IDH1 vaccine in newly diagnosed glioma. Assay used: immunoSEQ multiplex PCR; TCRdb lists only in-frame clones, some missing. Here the sample spans 40,000 to 55,000 clones, around 80% being singletons. No antigen is known for these receptors. This sample comprised PBMCs, obtained from a glioma patient whose treatment included an IDH1 peptide vaccine. The source of these receptors is a man aged 40-55 years with glioma. Each CDR3 is given with its conserved first and last residue. The D gene is left open where the match is weak. Clone size is given for some rows only: seen once, a few or many times, or a class if the clone is expanded.

d_gene: TRBD2
v_gene: TRBV7-2
abundance: .
j_gene: TRBJ2-5
CDR3aa: CASSPQSGRARGETQYF
CDR3nt: TGTGCCAGCAGCCCCCAAAGCGGGAGGGCGAGGGGAGAGACCCAGTACTTC

d_gene: .
v_gene: TRBV10-1
abundance: .
j_gene: TRBJ2-2
CDR3aa: CASSGTSTGELFF
CDR3nt: TGCGCCAGCAGTGGGACAAGCACCGGGGAGCTGTTTTTT

d_gene: .
v_gene: TRBV5-1
abundance: .
j_gene: TRBJ1-1
CDR3aa: CASSLGGNTEAFF
CDR3nt: TGCGCCAGCAGCTTAGGAGGGAACACTGAAGCTTTCTTT

d_gene: .
v_gene: TRBV20-1
abundance: .
j_gene: TRBJ2-3
CDR3aa: CSANIDTQYF
CDR3nt: TGCAGTGCTAACATAGATACGCAGTATTTT

d_gene: .
v_gene: TRBV11-2
abundance: .
j_gene: TRBJ2-3
CDR3aa: CASSLKPDTQYF
CDR3nt: TGTGCCAGCAGCTTAAAACCAGATACGCAGTATTTT

d_gene: .
v_gene: TRBV10-3
abundance: .
j_gene: TRBJ1-5
CDR3aa: CAISESGTYQPQHF
CDR3nt: TGTGCCATCAGTGAGTCAGGGACCTATCAGCCCCAGCATTTT

d_gene: .
v_gene: TRBV27
abundance: .
j_gene: TRBJ1-5
CDR3aa: CASSLSRDQPQHF
CDR3nt: TGTGCCAGCAGTTTGAGCAGGGATCAGCCCCAGCATTTT

d_gene: TRBD1
v_gene: TRBV29-1
abundance: few
j_gene: TRBJ1-2
CDR3aa: CSVETGGSYGYTF
CDR3nt: TGCAGCGTCGAGACAGGGGGCTCCTATGGCTACACCTTC

d_gene: .
v_gene: TRBV6-1
abundance: once
j_gene: TRBJ1-5
CDR3aa: CASSEAGVIYSNQPQHF
CDR3nt: TGTGCCAGCAGTGAAGCAGGGGTCATATATAGCAATCAGCCCCAGCATTTT

d_gene: .
v_gene: TRBV9
abundance: .
j_gene: TRBJ2-2
CDR3aa: CASSPISGPMGSGELFF
CDR3nt: TGTGCCAGCAGCCCAATATCAGGACCTATGGGCTCCGGGGAGCTGTTTTTT

d_gene: .
v_gene: TRBV9
abundance: .
j_gene: TRBJ1-1
CDR3aa: CASSSFMNTEAFF
CDR3nt: TGTGCCAGCAGCTCTTTCATGAACACTGAAGCTTTCTTT

d_gene: TRBD2
v_gene: TRBV5-4
abundance: .
j_gene: TRBJ2-3
CDR3aa: CASTGNGGRAWDTQYF
CDR3nt: TGTGCCAGCACGGGGAATGGCGGGAGGGCATGGGATACGCAGTATTTT

d_gene: TRBD1
v_gene: TRBV4-1
abundance: .
j_gene: TRBJ1-2
CDR3aa: CASSQDRLFGTGGNYGYTF
CDR3nt: TGCGCCAGCAGCCAAGACCGACTTTTCGGGACAGGGGGAAACTATGGCTACACCTTC

d_gene: .
v_gene: TRBV10-2
abundance: few
j_gene: TRBJ1-1
CDR3aa: CASSESPGLNTEAFF
CDR3nt: TGCGCCAGCAGTGAGAGCCCGGGATTGAACACTGAAGCTTTCTTT

d_gene: .
v_gene: TRBV19
abundance: .
j_gene: TRBJ1-5
CDR3aa: CASRVGRNQPQHF
CDR3nt: TGTGCCAGTAGGGTCGGGCGGAATCAGCCCCAGCATTTT

d_gene: .
v_gene: TRBV4-2
abundance: .
j_gene: TRBJ2-6
CDR3aa: CASSRDGTSGANVLTF
CDR3nt: TGTGCCAGCAGCCGAGACGGCACCTCTGGGGCCAACGTCCTGACTTTC

d_gene: .
v_gene: TRBV5-4
abundance: .
j_gene: TRBJ2-5
CDR3aa: CASSPSHSGPETQYF
CDR3nt: TGTGCCAGCAGCCCCTCCCACAGTGGCCCAGAGACCCAGTACTTC

d_gene: .
v_gene: TRBV6-5
abundance: few
j_gene: TRBJ1-1
CDR3aa: CASSYFSGRNTEAFF
CDR3nt: TGTGCCAGCAGTTATTTTTCGGGGCGGAACACTGAAGCTTTCTTT

d_gene: .
v_gene: TRBV19
abundance: .
j_gene: TRBJ2-1
CDR3aa: CASSISGEQFF
CDR3nt: TGTGCCAGTAGTATTAGCGGTGAGCAGTTCTTC

d_gene: .
v_gene: TRBV11-3
abundance: few
j_gene: TRBJ1-5
CDR3aa: CASSLETNQPQHF
CDR3nt: TGTGCCAGCAGCTTAGAGACGAATCAGCCCCAGCATTTT

d_gene: TRBD2
v_gene: TRBV19
abundance: .
j_gene: TRBJ2-3
CDR3aa: CASSISGSLDTQYF
CDR3nt: TGTGCCAGTAGTATTAGCGGGAGTCTAGATACGCAGTATTTT

d_gene: TRBD2
v_gene: TRBV27
abundance: .
j_gene: TRBJ2-1
CDR3aa: CASSLKGRGRVGYNEQFF
CDR3nt: TGTGCCAGCAGTTTAAAGGGGAGGGGCAGGGTGGGCTACAATGAGCAGTTCTTC

d_gene: TRBD1
v_gene: TRBV5-1
abundance: .
j_gene: TRBJ1-2
CDR3aa: CASSLGDRSGYGYTF
CDR3nt: TGCGCCAGCAGCTTGGGGGACAGGTCCGGCTATGGCTACACCTTC

d_gene: .
v_gene: TRBV11-2
abundance: few
j_gene: TRBJ1-1
CDR3aa: CASSLATGRTEAFF
CDR3nt: TGTGCCAGCAGCTTAGCAACAGGGAGGACTGAAGCTTTCTTT

d_gene: .
v_gene: TRBV14
abundance: .
j_gene: TRBJ2-6
CDR3aa: CATGPTSGANVLTF
CDR3nt: TGTGCAACAGGGCCTACCTCTGGGGCCAACGTCCTGACTTTC

d_gene: .
v_gene: TRBV9
abundance: .
j_gene: TRBJ2-5
CDR3aa: CASSVGSGNGVETQYF
CDR3nt: TGTGCCAGCAGCGTAGGTAGCGGAAATGGTGTGGAGACCCAGTACTTC

d_gene: .
v_gene: TRBV9
abundance: .
j_gene: TRBJ2-3
CDR3aa: CASSVGAGSTDTQYF
CDR3nt: TGTGCCAGCAGCGTAGGCGCCGGGAGCACAGATACGCAGTATTTT

d_gene: TRBD1
v_gene: TRBV5-8
abundance: .
j_gene: TRBJ1-4
CDR3aa: CASSLGTGPNEKLFF
CDR3nt: TGTGCCAGCAGCTTGGGGACAGGGCCTAATGAAAAACTGTTTTTT

d_gene: TRBD2
v_gene: TRBV4-1
abundance: .
j_gene: TRBJ2-5
CDR3aa: CASSQDSGGTYLQETQYF
CDR3nt: TGCGCCAGCAGCCAAGACAGCGGGGGGACCTACCTCCAAGAGACCCAGTACTTC

d_gene: .
v_gene: TRBV9
abundance: .
j_gene: TRBJ1-2
CDR3aa: CASSTGTGDYGYTF
CDR3nt: TGTGCCAGCAGCACCGGGACGGGGGACTATGGCTACACCTTC

d_gene: .
v_gene: TRBV6-6
abundance: .
j_gene: TRBJ1-5
CDR3aa: CASTAYSNQPQHF
CDR3nt: TGTGCCAGCACAGCTTATAGCAATCAGCCCCAGCATTTT

d_gene: TRBD1
v_gene: TRBV6-6
abundance: .
j_gene: TRBJ2-7
CDR3aa: CASSSRTGGMGEQYF
CDR3nt: TGTGCCAGCAGTTCGAGGACAGGGGGCATGGGTGAGCAGTACTTC

d_gene: .
v_gene: TRBV18
abundance: few
j_gene: TRBJ1-1
CDR3aa: CASSPGGGGTEAFF
CDR3nt: TGTGCCAGCTCACCGGGCGGGGGGGGCACTGAAGCTTTCTTT

d_gene: .
v_gene: TRBV15
abundance: .
j_gene: TRBJ1-2
CDR3aa: CATSLGGGGRLTDGYTF
CDR3nt: TGTGCCACCAGCCTCGGGGGTGGGGGTCGGCTGACTGATGGCTACACCTTC

d_gene: .
v_gene: TRBV19
abundance: .
j_gene: TRBJ1-1
CDR3aa: CASSIQAAATEAFF
CDR3nt: TGTGCCAGTAGTATACAGGCGGCGGCCACTGAAGCTTTCTTT

d_gene: .
v_gene: TRBV5-4
abundance: .
j_gene: TRBJ1-2
CDR3aa: CASSTPLEGMDGYTF
CDR3nt: TGTGCCAGCAGCACGCCCTTGGAGGGCATGGATGGCTACACCTTC

d_gene: .
v_gene: TRBV27
abundance: once
j_gene: TRBJ2-1
CDR3aa: CASSLGGTEGNEQFF
CDR3nt: TGTGCCAGCAGTTTAGGAGGGACTGAGGGGAATGAGCAGTTCTTC

d_gene: .
v_gene: TRBV11-3
abundance: .
j_gene: TRBJ2-1
CDR3aa: CASSLDIGVEQFF
CDR3nt: TGTGCCAGCAGCTTAGACATTGGTGTAGAGCAGTTCTTC

d_gene: .
v_gene: TRBV4-2
abundance: .
j_gene: TRBJ2-1
CDR3aa: CASSQDSARNEQFF
CDR3nt: TGTGCCAGCAGCCAAGACTCCGCCCGCAATGAGCAGTTCTTC

d_gene: .
v_gene: TRBV6-5
abundance: .
j_gene: TRBJ1-1
CDR3aa: CASSPWTGRGVEAFF
CDR3nt: TGTGCCAGCAGTCCTTGGACGGGCCGAGGGGTTGAAGCTTTCTTT

d_gene: .
v_gene: TRBV5-1
abundance: many
j_gene: TRBJ1-4
CDR3aa: CASSWTATNEKLFF
CDR3nt: TGCGCCAGCAGCTGGACAGCAACTAATGAAAAACTGTTTTTT

d_gene: .
v_gene: TRBV19
abundance: .
j_gene: TRBJ1-5
CDR3aa: CASSTRVQGLSNQPQHF
CDR3nt: TGTGCCAGTAGCACGAGAGTACAGGGACTGAGCAATCAGCCCCAGCATTTT

d_gene: TRBD1
v_gene: TRBV7-2
abundance: .
j_gene: TRBJ2-4
CDR3aa: CASSPRTIDRGNIQYF
CDR3nt: TGTGCCAGCAGCCCTCGAACGATCGACAGGGGAAACATTCAGTACTTC

d_gene: .
v_gene: TRBV6-5
abundance: medium-sized
j_gene: TRBJ1-1
CDR3aa: CASNLQGNTEAFF
CDR3nt: TGTGCCAGCAATCTACAGGGGAACACTGAAGCTTTCTTT

d_gene: .
v_gene: TRBV15
abundance: medium-sized
j_gene: TRBJ2-2
CDR3aa: CAIPQASSAGELFF
CDR3nt: TGTGCCATCCCCCAAGCCTCCTCCGCCGGGGAGCTGTTTTTT